Included here is one T cell receptor beta chain sequence, with context. The target antigen is unknown. The deep-level immunoSEQ assay was used. An approximately 180 ng quantity of DNA, tens of thousands of T cell genomes, went into the sorted-subset replicate PCRs. Some clones are missing from TCRdb's copy, which holds only in-frame ones; the method was immunoSEQ multiplex PCR. In the table there are roughly 680,000 clones, approximately 77% of which are singletons. V was pared by 8 bases and J by 5 bases, with 11 bases between. The length of the CDR3 is 12 residues. Germline assignment: CDR1 MNHNS and CDR2 SASEGT. These data come from a study of shared clonotypes between healthy human individuals. Regarding the study as a whole: Non-shared clonotypes had lower generation probabilities than clonotypes shared by all four sorted-subset donors.

Sample: memory CD4+ T cells sorted from blood. Subset reported: CD45RA-negative fraction. V gene TRBV6-1 combines with J gene TRBJ2-3; unclear D gene. The receptor was derived from a woman aged 25 to 39 in good health. The CDR3 sequence is CASGTEEDTQYF. Written as DNA, the CDR3 is TGTGCCAGCGGTACAGAGGAAGATACGCAGTATTTT.